This TCR beta chain stems from a study of cytomegalovirus exposure and HLA in healthy donors. Study results and limitations: A missense DCLRE1C variant was associated with V- and J-gene trimming of TCR beta chains in a later analysis, and an independent cohort replicated the association. Presence/absence analyses supposed approximately even sequencing depth among donors.

Notes on this clone: Its antigen is as yet unknown.

The CDR3 covers 14 residues. CDR1 and CDR2 from the germline V gene are LNHNV and YYDKDF (reference sequence). V was trimmed by 5 bases and J by 5 bases, leaving 15 bases between them. 60 Vbeta and 13 Jbeta primers were used in PCR. This table comes from immunoSEQ multiplex PCR, and its TCRdb copy is limited to in-frame clones, with some not included. The profile shows about 64,000 clones, over 60% of them singletons. The sequence derives from a woman in her 50s in good health and CMV-seronegative. Sequenced material: PBMCs. The genes are TRBV15 and TRBJ1-2; D gene ambiguous. CDR3 DNA: TGTGCCACCAGCCCACAGTTGGGTCGGTATGGCTACACCTTC. Protein: CATSPQLGRYGYTF.